These 30 T cell receptor beta chains originate from one sample sequenced in a study of CD8 T cells in ankylosing spondylitis. One entry per CDR3 protein results from TCRdb running MiXCR on the 5' RACE reads. The repertoire includes about 130,000 distinct CDR3 sequences, 7.3% of them detected once, and roughly 12% sits in the top ten. The sequencing sample was made of blood, either unsorted or a sorted T cell fraction (not recorded which). Receptors originate from a female donor with ankylosing spondylitis or in good health (not recorded which).

The sample holds many counts of this clonotype. The chain recombines TRBV19 with TRBJ2-2; the D gene is possibly TRBD1 (7 bases). Germline assignment: CDR1 LNHDA and CDR2 SQIVND (reference sequence). The V end lost 3 bases, the J end lost 0 bases, and 20 bases lay between the germline ends. The CDR3 loop spans 19 amino acids. The CDR3 DNA sequence: TGTGCCAGTAGTATGGAGGGGGCACAACGCGCCACGAACACCGGGGAGCTGTTTTTT. Its translation: CASSMEGAQRATNTGELFF.

This clonotype was seen ten or more times. CDR3 protein: CASSSGRSEAFF. CDR3 nucleotides: TGTGCCAGCAGTTCTGGACGGAGCGAAGCTTTCTTT. This rearrangement joins TRBV6-5 to TRBJ1-1; D is unresolved. From germline, CDR1 is MNHEY and CDR2 SVGAGI. The V end lost 4 bases, the J end lost 8 bases, and 11 bases lay between the germline ends. The CDR3 has 12 amino acids.

This clonotype was observed many times. The chain is built from TRBV20-1 and TRBJ2-3; D call uncertain. Trimming left V 3 bases short and J 0 bases short, with 10 bases between. The CDR3 runs 14 residues. Per germline, CDR1 DFQATT and CDR2 SNEGSKA (reference sequence). CDR3 sequence reads: CSARSAPSTDTQYF. DNA of the CDR3: TGCAGTGCTAGGTCAGCACCTAGCACAGATACGCAGTATTTT.

The chain couples TRBV7-2 to TRBJ1-2; D is uncertain. Deletions cut 1 base from V and 8 bases from J, with 11 bases between. The germline V gene encodes CDR1 SGHTA and CDR2 FQGNSA. The CDR3 length is 13 residues. The CDR3 DNA reads TGTGCCAGCAGCTTAGACCTAAGGGTGGGCTACACCTTC. It is translated as CASSLDLRVGYTF.

This clonotype was detected many times. This chain uses TRBV6-1 with TRBJ1-1; D gene unclear. Between the trimmed V and J ends, which lost 2 bases and 7 bases, there was a span of 11 bases. This CDR3 has 13 amino acids. Germline V lookup: CDR1 MNHNS, CDR2 SASEGT. CDR3: CASSERAFYEAFF. The CDR3 nucleotides read TGTGCCAGCAGTGAAAGGGCCTTTTATGAAGCTTTCTTT.

The sample holds many counts of this clonotype. V usage is TRBV6-5 and J usage is TRBJ2-2, with 7 bases lining up with TRBD1. Trimming removed 1 base from V and 1 base from J; junction bases left unmatched: 6. CDR1 and CDR2 (germline): MNHEY, SVGAGI. This CDR3 comprises 17 residues. CDR3 nucleotides: TGTGCCAGCAGTTACTTAAGTCAGGGGGTGAACACCGGGGAGCTGTTTTTT. This translates into CASSYLSQGVNTGELFF.

This clonotype came up many times. The chain employs TRBV4-1 and TRBJ2-1; 9 bases fit TRBD2. CDR3 length: 15 residues. The V gene end was trimmed by 0 bases and the J gene end by 4 bases; junction bases not matched to a gene: 1. Germline loops: CDR1 MGHRA, CDR2 YSYEKL. The CDR3 is CASSQEGLAYNEQFF. CDR3 sequence (DNA): TGCGCCAGCAGCCAAGAGGGACTAGCATACAATGAGCAGTTCTTC.

The rearrangement uses TRBV4-1 and TRBJ1-2; the D is unclear. Trimming took off 3 bases at V and 0 bases at J, with 20 bases between the two ends. CDR1 MGHRA and CDR2 YSYEKL come from the germline V gene. CDR3 length: 18 residues. CDR3 DNA: TGCGCCAGCAGCCATTTTCGACTGGTGGACCGGTCTAACTATGGCTACACCTTC. Translated: CASSHFRLVDRSNYGYTF.

This clonotype was picked up a small number of times. The genes are TRBV7-2 and TRBJ2-7; D is perhaps TRBD2 (5 bases). Germline-derived CDR1 and CDR2 are SGHTA and FQGNSA. V lost 5 bases to trimming and J lost 4 bases, with 9 bases between them. This CDR3 has 12 amino acids. The CDR3 protein is CASSRLAYEQYF. The CDR3 DNA follows: TGTGCCAGCAGCAGATTAGCGTACGAGCAGTACTTC. Looking up the rest from reference TRBV7-2 and TRBJ2-7 gives the full variable domain: GAGVSQSPSNKVTEKGKDVELRCDPISGHTALYWYRQSLGQGLEFLIYFQGNSAPDKSGLPSDRFSAERTGGSVSTLTIQRTQQEDSAVYLCASSRLAYEQYFGPGTRLTVT.

In its sample, this clonotype was seen many times. CDR3 sequence reads: CSAAPPQGGTEAFF. DNA for the CDR3: TGCAGTGCTGCCCCCCCACAGGGTGGTACTGAAGCTTTCTTT. V and J are TRBV20-1 and TRBJ1-1, with a possible D match to TRBD1 (6 bases). CDR1 and CDR2 (germline): DFQATT, SNEGSKA (reference sequence). The CDR3 covers 14 residues. V was cut by 5 bases and J by 5 bases, with 18 bases left in between.

This clonotype was recorded at least ten times. This rearrangement joins TRBV5-1 to TRBJ2-7; 9 positions agree with TRBD1. Per germline, CDR1 SGHRS and CDR2 YFSETQ. With 3 bases clipped from V and 2 bases from J, the junction kept 6 bases outside the gene matches. The CDR3 consists of 15 residues. The CDR3 spells CASSYGTGRTYEQYF. Written as DNA, the CDR3 is TGCGCCAGCAGCTACGGGACAGGGAGAACCTACGAGCAGTACTTC.

This clonotype was seen many times. V is TRBV12-3 or TRBV12-4 and J is TRBJ1-6; unclear D gene. The CDR3 length is 13 residues. V was cut by 5 bases and J by 10 bases, with 12 bases left in between. CDR3 in amino acids: CASSVEGSSPLHF. CDR3 coding DNA: TGTGCCAGCAGTGTCGAGGGCAGCTCACCCCTCCACTTT.

This clonotype was seen at least ten times. This rearrangement joins TRBV11-2 to TRBJ2-7; TRBD2 matches 7 bases. The germline CDR1 and CDR2 sequences are SGHAT and FQNNGV. The ends lost 2 bases at V and 2 bases at J; junction bases unmatched: 6. The CDR3 has 15 residues. As DNA, the CDR3 is TGTGCCAGCAGCTTATTTGGGAGGGACCCCTACGAGCAGTACTTC. Its translation is CASSLFGRDPYEQYF.

This clonotype was found many times. The chain's CDR3 is CASSGQGEQPQHF. CDR3 sequence (DNA): TGTGCCAGCAGTGGACAGGGGGAGCAGCCCCAGCATTTT. The chain couples TRBV12-3 or TRBV12-4 to TRBJ1-5, with 10 bases that match TRBD1. The CDR3 loop spans 13 amino acids. The junction had 2 bases not matched to a gene; V was cut back by 5 bases and J by 7 bases.

This clonotype was counted ten times or more. The chain joins TRBV4-1 to TRBJ2-7; D may be TRBD2 (5 bases). CDR1 is MGHRA, CDR2 YSYEKL, per germline. V gave up 1 base and J gave up 7 bases, with 17 bases separating them. The CDR3 sequence is 15 residues long. CDR3 in amino acids: CASSQVPQGREEQYF. The CDR3 coding sequence is TGCGCCAGCAGCCAAGTCCCCCAAGGGAGAGAAGAGCAGTACTTC.

This rearrangement joins TRBV7-6 to TRBJ1-2; tentative D call: TRBD1 (6 bases). The germline V gene encodes CDR1 SGHVS and CDR2 FNYEAQ. CDR3 length equals 17 residues. V dropped 1 base and J dropped 2 bases, with 17 bases sitting between them. CDR3 protein: CASSLVPPGAINYGYTF. The DNA of the CDR3 is TGTGCCAGCAGCTTAGTCCCCCCAGGGGCGATAAACTATGGCTACACCTTC.

In its sample, this clonotype was seen many times. The chain employs TRBV20-1 and TRBJ2-1, with TRBD2 as a possible D gene (6 bases). In germline, CDR1 is DFQATT, CDR2 SNEGSKA (reference sequence). The length of the CDR3 is 13 residues. V shed 0 bases and J shed 8 bases, with 11 bases lying between them. The CDR3 spells CSARDRRAYEQFF. The CDR3 DNA follows: TGCAGTGCTAGAGATCGGAGGGCCTATGAGCAGTTCTTC.

In this sample, this clonotype turned up many times. The gene calls are TRBV7-2 and TRBJ2-2; a possible D gene is TRBD2 (5 bases). The germline V gene encodes CDR1 SGHTA and CDR2 FQGNSA. The CDR3 is 16 residues long. V dropped 1 base and J dropped 4 bases, with 13 bases sitting between them. CDR3 protein: CASSLEGTRGTGELFF. In DNA, the CDR3 is TGTGCCAGCAGCTTAGAGGGTACCCGGGGCACCGGGGAGCTGTTTTTT.

In its sample, this clonotype was seen many times. The rearrangement joins TRBV15 to TRBJ2-1; D tentatively fits TRBD1 or TRBD2 (5 bases each). CDR3 length equals 14 residues. Germline V gives CDR1 LNHNV, CDR2 YYDKDF (reference sequence). This CDR3 reads CATSGIALWDEQFF. In DNA, the CDR3 is TGTGCGACTTCGGGGATCGCACTTTGGGACGAGCAGTTCTTC.

This clonotype was detected many times. This chain uses TRBV4-3 with TRBJ1-4; 8 nucleotides match TRBD1. Germline-derived CDR1 and CDR2 are LGHNA and YSLEER. V gave up 4 bases and J gave up 0 bases; unmatched junction bases: 7. The CDR3 totals 17 residues. CDR3 loop: CASSRGQDFATNEKLFF. The CDR3 bases are TGCGCCAGCAGCCGGGGACAGGATTTTGCAACTAATGAAAAACTGTTTTTT.

Worth noting for this clonotype: A much larger clone is a single base away; this may be a read error. The chain uses TRBV4-2 and TRBJ1-6; D not certain. Germline lookup yields CDR1 LGHNA and CDR2 YNFKEQ. The CDR3 is 18 amino acids. The V and J ends lost 0 bases and 7 bases respectively, with 19 bases between them. The DNA for the CDR3 is TGTGCCAGCAGCCAAGATCCCGTGGAACTGTTTTCCAATTCACCCCTCCACTTT. Protein: CASSQDPVELFSNSPLHF.

The chain employs TRBV9 and TRBJ1-6; unclear D gene. The CDR3 totals 16 residues. Germline lookup yields CDR1 SGDLS and CDR2 YYNGEE. V dropped 0 bases and J dropped 12 bases, with 19 bases sitting between them. This chain's CDR3 is CASSVGGPTFPLPLHF. The CDR3 region has the DNA TGTGCCAGCAGCGTAGGAGGACCCACCTTTCCTTTACCCCTCCACTTT.

The table lists this clonotype with many counts. J is TRBJ1-5 and V is TRBV20-1; D call uncertain. V was trimmed by 5 bases and J by 4 bases, leaving 9 bases between them. The CDR3 extends over 12 amino acids. Germline CDR1 DFQATT, CDR2 SNEGSKA (reference sequence). The CDR3 loop is CSAWTANQPQHF. Written as DNA, the CDR3 is TGCAGTGCTTGGACGGCGAATCAGCCCCAGCATTTT.

At least ten counts were recorded for this clonotype. The chain has TRBV20-1 and TRBJ2-2; 7 bases are shared with TRBD2. CDR3 size: 15 residues. J lost 8 bases, V lost 1 base, and 10 bases had no gene match. Germline values: CDR1 DFQATT, CDR2 SNEGSKA (reference sequence). The CDR3 bases are TGCAGTGCTAGAGCGACTAGCAATCGGGGGGGGGAGCTGTTTTTT. Translating gives CSARATSNRGGELFF.

This clonotype has at least ten counts. The chain links TRBV5-1 to TRBJ1-1, with 7 bases matching TRBD1. The trim removed 0 bases at V and 10 bases at J, leaving 6 bases unmatched. The CDR3 has 13 residues. Germline V gene sequence: CDR1 SGHRS, CDR2 YFSETQ. CDR3 nucleotide sequence: TGCGCCAGCAGCTTGGGACAGGGAAACTCAGCTTTCTTT. Protein product: CASSLGQGNSAFF.

This clonotype was recorded at least ten times. The V gene is TRBV30, the J gene TRBJ1-1, with 9 bases that match TRBD1. The V and J ends lost 3 bases and 6 bases, in that order; junction bases with no gene match: 2. The CDR3 is made up of 12 amino acids. Per germline, CDR1 GTSNPN and CDR2 SVGIG (reference sequence). The CDR3 nucleotides are TGTGCCTGGAGGGACAGGGGAGCTGAAGCTTTCTTT. Amino acids: CAWRDRGAEAFF.

This clonotype was recorded many times. This chain links TRBV7-2 with TRBJ2-7, with D possibly TRBD2 on 5 matching bases. This CDR3 comprises 15 residues. CDR1 and CDR2 from the germline V gene are SGHTA and FQGNSA. The V end was cut by 4 bases, the J end by 0 bases, with 13 bases between. CDR3 residues: CASSSGLESSYEQYF. The DNA of the CDR3 is TGTGCCAGCAGCTCCGGACTGGAGAGCTCCTACGAGCAGTACTTC.

Only a few counts were recorded for this clonotype. The chain has TRBV18 and TRBJ1-4; D call uncertain. V was trimmed by 8 bases and J by 0 bases, leaving 10 bases between them. Germline CDR1 is KGHSH and CDR2 is LQKENI. The CDR3 extends over 14 amino acids. CDR3 residues: CASTDAATNEKLFF. CDR3 nucleotides: TGTGCCAGCACTGACGCAGCAACTAATGAAAAACTGTTTTTT. Based on the CDR3 plus reference TRBV18 and TRBJ1-4, the full variable domain is NAGVMQNPRHLVRRRGQEARLRCSPMKGHSHVYWYRQLPEEGLKFMVYLQKENIIDESGMPKERFSAEFPKEGPSILRIQQVVRGDSAAYFCASTDAATNEKLFFGSGTQLSVL.

This clonotype showed up many times. The gene calls are TRBV5-1 and TRBJ1-1, with 7 bases aligning to TRBD1. CDR1 SGHRS and CDR2 YFSETQ come from the germline V gene. V gave up 3 bases and J gave up 6 bases; unmatched junction bases: 11. The CDR3 loop spans 15 amino acids. The CDR3 reads CASSSYDRVRSEAFF. DNA for the CDR3: TGCGCCAGCAGCTCTTACGACAGGGTCAGATCTGAAGCTTTCTTT.

In this sample, this clonotype turned up a few times. The rearrangement links TRBV15 to TRBJ2-3, with D perhaps TRBD1 (5 bases). CDR1 is LNHNV and CDR2 is YYDKDF in the germline V gene (reference sequence). The CDR3 is 17 amino acids. V lost 2 bases to trimming and J lost 0 bases, with 15 bases between them. The CDR3: CATSRLPPGSSTDTQYF. The CDR3, as DNA: TGTGCCACCAGCAGACTCCCCCCAGGGTCTAGCACAGATACGCAGTATTTT. The full variable domain, rest sourced from reference TRBV15 and TRBJ2-3, is DAMVIQNPRYQVTQFGKPVTLSCSQTLNHNVMYWYQQKSSQAPKLLFHYYDKDFNNEADTPDNFQSRRPNTSFCFLDIRSPGLGDTAMYLCATSRLPPGSSTDTQYFGPGTRLTVL.